The entry below gives a single T cell receptor beta chain sequence along with its context. Germline is not matched at one junction end, which may reflect a read error. CDR3 size: 12 residues. The V gene's germline CDR1 is SQVTM and CDR2 ANQGSEA. After extraction with the RNeasy kit, roughly 0.5 to 1 ug of the RNA was reverse transcribed using random hexamers. TCRdb processed the immunoSEQ multiplex PCR reads anew with MiXCR; each CDR3 protein has one entry. This table has 150,000 to 200,000 distinct CDR3 sequences, more than 90% appearing once. The data stem from a study of CD8 T cells in Susac syndrome. It was negative isolation that provided the CD8+ and CD4+ T cells, whereas TEMRA cells were enriched by FACS.

The source is a human donor in good health. Sequencing input: CD4+ T cells from PBMCs. The chain carries TRBV29-1 and TRBJ2-7; D gene ambiguous. In nucleotides, the CDR3 is TGCAGCGTGGAAGCTTCGGGTCCCGAGCAGTACTTC. It codes for CSVEASGPEQYF.